By proportion, the clone carrying this TCR beta chain is medium-sized. This record belongs to a study of OX40 agonist ivuxolimab in advanced cancers. Study overall: Administration of intravenous ivuxolimab to patients occurred every 2 weeks at 0.01 to 10 mg/kg. Therapy given before enrollment (anti-PD-1, anti-PD-L1 or anti-CTLA-4) was allowed, and 40% to 50% had some.

Germline assignment: CDR1 SGHNT and CDR2 YENEEA. There are 14 residues in the CDR3. V lost 1 base to trimming and J lost 7 bases, with 11 bases between them. Profiled with immunoSEQ multiplex PCR; TCRdb holds only in-frame clones, not every one. The data show roughly 48,000 clones, with 70% to 90% seen just once and roughly 9.6% held by the top ten. The sequence derives from an adult with an advanced solid tumor such as melanoma, head and neck, liver or kidney cancer. This specimen was CD4+ or CD8+ T cells sorted from blood, taken in a trial of the OX40 agonist ivuxolimab. The chain couples TRBV11-3 to TRBJ2-1; the D call may be TRBD1 or TRBD2 (5 bases each). CDR3 loop: CASSLGGEGNEQFF. In DNA form, the CDR3 reads TGTGCCAGCAGCTTAGGTGGAGAGGGGAATGAGCAGTTCTTC.